A single sample is the source of the 26 T cell receptor beta chains below, sequenced in a study of T cell repertoires in cytomegalovirus infection. A single record per CDR3 protein comes from TCRdb applying MiXCR to the reads. The table has 500,000 to 600,000 distinct CDR3 sequences, 16% seen once. Source material: CD8+ T cells from PBMCs. The receptors were sampled from a human donor in good health (CMV status not recorded). Some clones in this sample may be carry-over from other donors' samples.

This clonotype was recorded many times. The chain combines TRBV7-9 with TRBJ1-1; no clear D gene. Germline CDR1 is SEHNR and CDR2 is FQNEAQ (reference sequence). Trimming removed 1 base at V and 6 bases at J, with 12 bases between. There are 14 residues in the CDR3. The CDR3 loop is CASSLGSWTAEAFF. As DNA, the CDR3 is TGTGCCAGCAGCTTAGGCAGCTGGACGGCTGAAGCTTTCTTT.

This chain uses TRBV9 with TRBJ2-6, with D possibly matching TRBD2 (6 bases). The ends were cut back, 4 bases at V and 4 bases at J, with 27 bases in the middle. The germline V gene encodes CDR1 SGDLS and CDR2 YYNGEE. The CDR3 consists of 20 residues. In nucleotides, the CDR3 is TGTGCCAGCAGCATCACTCCCGGCAGCGGCCCCGGGAGAGGGGCCAACGTCCTGACTTTC. Translated, it gives CASSITPGSGPGRGANVLTF.

In this sample, this clonotype turned up a few times. This chain links TRBV29-1 with TRBJ2-2, with 7 bases identical to TRBD2. Looked up from germline, CDR1 is SQVTM and CDR2 is ANQGSEA. Trimming cost V 3 bases and J 3 bases; bases outside gene matches: 4. CDR3 length: 14 residues. DNA for the CDR3: TGCAGCGTTGAGGTGGGAGGGGACACCGGGGAGCTGTTTTTT. Protein product: CSVEVGGDTGELFF.

This clonotype was seen many times. This chain uses TRBV7-3 with TRBJ2-1, with TRBD2 matching over 11 bases. V was clipped by 5 bases and J by 5 bases; unmatched bases: 14. The germline CDR1 and CDR2 sequences are SGHTA and FQGTGA. This CDR3 is built from 18 residues. CDR3 DNA sequence: TGTGCCAGCAGCCCCGGTCCAGGGACTAGCGGTAGGGACAATGAGCAGTTCTTC. Its protein product is CASSPGPGTSGRDNEQFF.

This clonotype has ten or more counts. The rearrangement uses TRBV7-3 and TRBJ2-7; the D gene is possibly TRBD1 (5 bases). The CDR3 totals 13 residues. Germline CDR1 and CDR2: SGHTA and FQGTGA. V was pared by 0 bases and J by 3 bases, with 6 bases between. The CDR3 region is CASSLTTGYEQYF. In DNA, the CDR3 is TGTGCCAGCAGCTTAACAACAGGCTACGAGCAGTACTTC.

This chain joins TRBV6-5 and TRBJ1-2; D is perhaps TRBD1 (5 bases). The V end lost 4 bases, the J end lost 6 bases, and 18 bases lay between the germline ends. CDR1 is MNHEY and CDR2 is SVGAGI in the germline V gene. CDR3 length: 15 residues. The CDR3 loop is CASSSWDEEVNGYTF. The CDR3 nucleotides are TGTGCCAGCAGTTCCTGGGACGAGGAGGTGAATGGCTACACCTTC.

In its sample, this clonotype was seen many times. This chain connects TRBV28 to TRBJ2-7; TRBD2 matches 9 bases. CDR3 length equals 15 residues. The junction had 9 bases not matched to a gene; V was cut back by 5 bases and J by 4 bases. Germline loops: CDR1 MDHEN, CDR2 SYDVKM. Here the CDR3 reads CASSAVAGAGYEQYF. The DNA of the CDR3 is TGTGCCAGCAGTGCCGTAGCGGGGGCGGGGTACGAGCAGTACTTC.

This clonotype was found a few times. This chain connects TRBV7-9 to TRBJ1-4; perhaps TRBD1 as D (5 bases). The ends were cut back, 5 bases at V and 1 base at J, with 14 bases in the middle. This CDR3 region has 16 residues. In germline, CDR1 is SEHNR, CDR2 FQNEAQ (reference sequence). The DNA of the CDR3 is TGTGCCAGCAGCCCTCCCCAGGGTGGAACTAATGAAAAACTGTTTTTT. It encodes CASSPPQGGTNEKLFF.

In its sample, this clonotype was seen many times. This sequence joins TRBV9 and TRBJ2-3; 8 bases align to TRBD2. J was trimmed by 3 bases and V by 3 bases; bases with no gene match: 9. The CDR3 runs 16 residues. CDR1 and CDR2 from the germline V gene are SGDLS and YYNGEE. CDR3 sequence (DNA): TGTGCCAGCAGCGGAGACGGCGGGGGGCCTACAGATACGCAGTATTTT. This sequence encodes CASSGDGGGPTDTQYF.

At least ten counts were recorded for this clonotype. The rearrangement uses TRBV7-8 and TRBJ2-5; 9 bases agree with TRBD2. Trimming took 2 bases from V and 5 from J; bases not matched to a gene: 15. Germline values: CDR1 SGHVS, CDR2 FQNEAQ. CDR3 length: 18 amino acids. The CDR3 loop is CASSLSRSIAGVMETQYF. CDR3 nucleotides: TGTGCCAGCAGCTTATCTCGATCTATAGCGGGAGTTATGGAGACCCAGTACTTC.

This clonotype was detected ten times or more. V usage is TRBV6-1 and J usage is TRBJ1-2, with TRBD1 identical over 7 bases. Per the germline V gene, CDR1 is MNHNS and CDR2 is SASEGT. Losses at the gene ends were 2 bases for V and 4 bases for J; bases not matched to a gene: 7. The CDR3 runs to 15 residues. This chain's CDR3 is CASSEFDRDSYGYTF. The CDR3 nucleotides read TGTGCCAGCAGTGAATTCGACCGGGACAGCTATGGCTACACCTTC.

This clonotype was seen repeatedly, ten times or more. The chain has TRBV7-2 and TRBJ2-7, with D possibly TRBD1 on 6 matching bases. The CDR3 has 15 amino acids. Per the germline V gene, CDR1 is SGHTA and CDR2 is FQGNSA. Trimming shortened V by 2 bases and J by 5 bases, and 16 bases separated the two germline ends. CDR3 nucleotide sequence: TGTGCCAGCAGCTTAAGGACAGCTGATTGGGACGAGCAGTACTTC. Its protein product is CASSLRTADWDEQYF.

Ten or more counts support this clonotype. This chain links TRBV7-3 with TRBJ2-7, with no clear D. The CDR3 consists of 13 residues. V lost 5 bases, J lost 7 bases, and 15 bases lay in between. The germline V gene encodes CDR1 SGHTA and CDR2 FQGTGA. CDR3 amino acids: CASSRILSEEQYF. CDR3 bases: TGTGCCAGCAGCCGGATCCTATCCGAAGAGCAGTACTTC.

This clonotype was detected a few times. The CDR3 coding sequence is TGTGCCGGGTACTCTGGAAACACCATATATTTT. Translating it yields CAGYSGNTIYF. The gene calls are TRBV2 and TRBJ1-3; D call uncertain. V was trimmed by 11 bases and J by 0 bases, leaving 5 bases between them. This CDR3 is built from 11 residues. Germline CDR1 SNHLY, CDR2 FYNNEI.

This clonotype was picked up a small number of times. The chain employs TRBV4-2 and TRBJ2-7, with D perhaps being TRBD1 or TRBD2 (6 bases each). Germline CDR1 and CDR2: LGHNA and YNFKEQ. The ends were cut back, 0 bases at V and 0 bases at J, with 12 bases in the middle. The CDR3 has 16 amino acids. DNA for the CDR3: TGTGCCAGCAGCCAAGATAAGGAGGGGGTCTCCTACGAGCAGTACTTC. Translation gives CASSQDKEGVSYEQYF.

This clonotype was recorded many times. The rearrangement uses TRBV5-4 and TRBJ1-1; 7 bases fit TRBD1. The CDR3 has 15 amino acids. J lost 1 base, V lost 4 bases, and 7 bases had no gene match. CDR1 and CDR2 from the germline V gene are SGHNT and YYREEE (reference sequence). The CDR3 DNA reads TGTGCCAGCAGCCCACCGGGACAGCAGAACACTGAAGCTTTCTTT. It codes for CASSPPGQQNTEAFF.

This clonotype was seen a few times. This chain uses TRBV5-1 with TRBJ1-1, with D hard to call. Trimming stripped 5 bases from V and 8 bases from J, with 10 bases between. This CDR3 has 11 residues. Germline loops: CDR1 SGHRS, CDR2 YFSETQ. CDR3 protein: CASRVGSEAFF. The CDR3 DNA sequence: TGCGCCAGCAGGGTTGGGTCAGAAGCTTTCTTT. The variable domain in full, completed from reference TRBV5-1 and TRBJ1-1, reads KAGVTQTPRYLIKTRGQQVTLSCSPISGHRSVSWYQQTPGQGLQFLFEYFSETQRNKGNFPGRFSGRQFSNSRSEMNVSTLELGDSALYLCASRVGSEAFFGQGTRLTVV.

This clonotype was found a few times. The genes are TRBV20-1 and TRBJ1-5; D call uncertain. V gave up 6 bases and J gave up 1 base, with 19 bases separating them. Germline CDR1 is DFQATT and CDR2 is SNEGSKA (reference sequence). The CDR3 extends over 16 amino acids. Here the CDR3 DNA reads TGCAGTGCCCAGGAGGGATTGATGTTGAGCAATCAGCCCCAGCATTTT. It encodes CSAQEGLMLSNQPQHF.

CDR3 in DNA: TGTGCCAGCAGCCAAGATCTGAACAGGGGTTACGAGCAGTACTTC. It encodes CASSQDLNRGYEQYF. The genes are TRBV14 and TRBJ2-7, with TRBD1 matching over 7 bases. The germline gives CDR1 SGHDN, CDR2 FVKESK. There are 15 residues in the CDR3. V lost 0 bases to trimming and J lost 4 bases; unmatched junction nucleotides: 6.

This clonotype was picked up a small number of times. The rearrangement links TRBV19 to TRBJ2-1; 8 bases line up with TRBD2. The germline V gene encodes CDR1 LNHDA and CDR2 SQIVND (reference sequence). Trimming took 5 bases from V and 0 from J; bases not matched to a gene: 9. CDR3 length: 17 amino acids. CDR3 sequence (DNA): TGTGCCAGTAGTTGGAGGCTAGCGGGCAGCTCCTACAATGAGCAGTTCTTC. Translation: CASSWRLAGSSYNEQFF. Together with reference TRBV19 and TRBJ2-1, the CDR3 gives the full variable domain: DGGITQSPKYLFRKEGQNVTLSCEQNLNHDAMYWYRQDPGQGLRLIYYSQIVNDFQKGDIAEGYSVSREKKESFPLTVTSAQKNPTAFYLCASSWRLAGSSYNEQFFGPGTRLTVL.

At least ten counts were recorded for this clonotype. V is TRBV6-1 and J is TRBJ2-7, with D perhaps given as TRBD1 or TRBD2 (5 bases each). This CDR3 comprises 15 residues. CDR1 is MNHNS and CDR2 is SASEGT in the germline V gene. Trimming pared 6 bases from V and 2 bases from J, leaving 17 bases between. The chain's CDR3 is CASRLGQGSTYEQYF. CDR3 DNA sequence: TGTGCCAGCAGACTAGGACAAGGCTCAACCTACGAGCAGTACTTC.

This clonotype was counted many times. This chain links TRBV7-8 with TRBJ2-2, with TRBD1 as a possible D gene (6 bases). Deletions cut 4 bases from V and 4 bases from J, with 7 bases between. The CDR3 runs 13 residues. CDR1 is SGHVS, CDR2 FQNEAQ, per germline. The CDR3 spells CASSSTGTGELFF. The CDR3 DNA follows: TGTGCCAGCAGCTCGACAGGCACCGGGGAGCTGTTTTTT.

This clonotype was picked up many times. This chain joins TRBV7-2 and TRBJ2-7; no firm D call. The CDR3 is 13 amino acids. V gave up 5 bases and J gave up 4 bases, with 12 bases separating them. Per the germline V gene, CDR1 is SGHTA and CDR2 is FQGNSA. CDR3: CASSINRGYEQYF. The CDR3 nucleotides read TGTGCCAGCAGCATAAATCGCGGTTACGAGCAGTACTTC.

This clonotype was observed at least ten times. V gene TRBV6-1 combines with J gene TRBJ1-3; D call uncertain. Trimming left V 3 bases short and J 0 bases short, with 15 bases between. Germline CDR1 reads MNHNS; CDR2 reads SASEGT. The CDR3 runs to 17 residues. The CDR3 DNA sequence: TGTGCCAGCAGTGAGGGCCTCCCGATACACTCTGGAAACACCATATATTTT. Amino acid sequence: CASSEGLPIHSGNTIYF.

The rearrangement joins TRBV11-2 to TRBJ2-2, with D maybe TRBD2 (6 bases). V was pared by 5 bases and J by 6 bases, with 19 bases between. CDR1 SGHAT and CDR2 FQNNGV come from the germline V gene. The CDR3 totals 16 residues. CDR3 in DNA: TGTGCCAGCAGCCCATGGGGACGGGAGATGGCCGGGGAGCTGTTTTTT. This translates into CASSPWGREMAGELFF.

This clonotype was recorded a few times. The chain links TRBV7-9 to TRBJ2-3; 7 bases align to TRBD2. J lost 4 bases, V lost 5 bases, and 9 bases had no gene match. The germline V gene has CDR1 SEHNR and CDR2 FQNEAQ (reference sequence). The CDR3 sequence is 15 residues long. CDR3: CASSGGTTGSDTQYF. CDR3 coding DNA: TGTGCCAGCAGCGGAGGGACTACCGGTTCAGATACGCAGTATTTT.